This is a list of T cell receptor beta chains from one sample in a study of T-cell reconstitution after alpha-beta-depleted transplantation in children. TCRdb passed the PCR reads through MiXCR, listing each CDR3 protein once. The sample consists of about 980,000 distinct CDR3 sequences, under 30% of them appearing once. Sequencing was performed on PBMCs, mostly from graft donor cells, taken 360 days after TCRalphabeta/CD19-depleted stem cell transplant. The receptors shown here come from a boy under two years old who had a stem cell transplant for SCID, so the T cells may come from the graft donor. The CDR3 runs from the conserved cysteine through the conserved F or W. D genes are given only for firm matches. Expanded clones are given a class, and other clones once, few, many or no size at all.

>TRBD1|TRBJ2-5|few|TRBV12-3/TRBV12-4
TGTGCCAGCAACCAGGACAGGGACCTAGAGACCCAGTACTTC
CASNQDRDLETQYF
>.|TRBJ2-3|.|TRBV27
TGTGCCAGCAGTTTTTATGGGTCCTCAGATACGCAGTATTTT
CASSFYGSSDTQYF
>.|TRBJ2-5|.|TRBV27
TGTGCCAGCAGTTTCCACGAGGGGGAGACCCAGTACTTC
CASSFHEGETQYF
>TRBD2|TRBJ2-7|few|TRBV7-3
TGTGCCAGCAGCTTATGGGCTAGCGGGGGGCCGGTCTACGAGCAGTACTTC
CASSLWASGGPVYEQYF
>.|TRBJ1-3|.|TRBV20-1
TGCAGTGCTAGAACCGGCTGGGAGGCTGGAAACACCATATATTTT
CSARTGWEAGNTIYF
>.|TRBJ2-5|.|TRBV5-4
TGTGCCAGCAGCTTGGCAGGGGAGGGAGAGTACTTC
CASSLAGEGEYF
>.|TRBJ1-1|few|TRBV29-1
TGCAGCGCCGACAGTAACATGAACACTGAAGCTTTCTTT
CSADSNMNTEAFF
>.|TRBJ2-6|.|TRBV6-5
TGTGCCAGCAGTTACCTTCCCGTCGGGTTTACTGGGGCCAACGTCCTGACTTTC
CASSYLPVGFTGANVLTF
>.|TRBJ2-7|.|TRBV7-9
TGTGCCAGCAGCCCGGGTAGGGCCTCCTACGAGCAGTACTTC
CASSPGRASYEQYF
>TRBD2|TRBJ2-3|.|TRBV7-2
TGTGCCAGCAGCCGATCGCTAGCGGTTAGCACAGATACGCAGTATTTT
CASSRSLAVSTDTQYF
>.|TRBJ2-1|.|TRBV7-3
TGTGCCAGCAGCCCCTCGGCGAACCCCCAATCCTACAATGAGCAGTTCTTC
CASSPSANPQSYNEQFF
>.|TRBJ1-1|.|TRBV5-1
TGCGCCAGCAGCTTGGGCGGGTTGGGAGCTTTCTTT
CASSLGGLGAFF
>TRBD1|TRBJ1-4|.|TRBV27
TGTGCCAGCAGGCCGGGACAGTGGTTAGCGGAACTGTTTTTT
CASRPGQWLAELFF
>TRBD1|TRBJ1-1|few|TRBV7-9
TGTGCCAGCAGCTTTGTCCAGGGGGCCAACACTGAAGCTTTCTTT
CASSFVQGANTEAFF
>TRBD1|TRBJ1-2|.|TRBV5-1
TGCGCCAGCAGCTTAGAGAAAACAGGGGGATCTAACTATGGCTACACCTTC
CASSLEKTGGSNYGYTF
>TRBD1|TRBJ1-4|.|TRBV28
TGTGCCGCAGGGGGAAGGGCCCTGAATGAAAAACTGTTTTTT
CAAGGRALNEKLFF
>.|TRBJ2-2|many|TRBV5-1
TGCGCCAGCAGCTTCTCCGGGGACACCGGGGAGCTGTTTTTT
CASSFSGDTGELFF
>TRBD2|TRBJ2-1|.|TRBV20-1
TGCAGTGCCCACCGTTTTAGCGGGGTGAACAATGAGCAGTTCTTC
CSAHRFSGVNNEQFF
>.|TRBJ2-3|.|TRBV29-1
TGCAGCGTTGAAGATCGTAGCGGCCCTTTCACAGATACGCAGTATTTT
CSVEDRSGPFTDTQYF
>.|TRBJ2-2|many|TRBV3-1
TGTGCCAGCAGTTTTAATACGAACACCGGGGAGCTGTTTTTT
CASSFNTNTGELFF
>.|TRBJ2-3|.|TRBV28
TGTGCCAGCTCCTCTTTGGGATGGAGCACAGATACGCAGTATTTT
CASSSLGWSTDTQYF
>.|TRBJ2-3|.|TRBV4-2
TGTGCCAGCAGCCAAGGGCTGTCATATAGCACAGATACGCAGTATTTT
CASSQGLSYSTDTQYF
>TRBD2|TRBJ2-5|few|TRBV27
TGTGCCAGCAGTTCCTCCAGCGGGGGAAGATTGTCCCAGTACTTC
CASSSSSGGRLSQYF
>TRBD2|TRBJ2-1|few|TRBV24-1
TGTGCCACCAGTGATTTCCCGGGGGGGCGTTACAATGAGCAGTTCTTC
CATSDFPGGRYNEQFF
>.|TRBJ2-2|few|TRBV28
TGTGCCAGCAATTCCAGGGCCGCCGGGGAGCTGTTTTTT
CASNSRAAGELFF
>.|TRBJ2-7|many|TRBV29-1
TGCAGCGTTGGAAGAGGATACGAGCAGTACTTC
CSVGRGYEQYF
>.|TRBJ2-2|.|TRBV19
TGTGCCAGTAGTATGGGGCTCCAGATAGACACCGGGGAGCTGTTTTTT
CASSMGLQIDTGELFF
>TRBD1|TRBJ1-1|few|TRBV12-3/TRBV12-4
TGTGCCAGCAGCCCGGGACAGCTCGTCGATATAAGTGAAGCTTTCTTT
CASSPGQLVDISEAFF
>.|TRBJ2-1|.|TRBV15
TGTGCCACCAGGGACAGACAAAACGAGCAGTTCTTC
CATRDRQNEQFF
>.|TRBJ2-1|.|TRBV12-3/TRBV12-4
TGTGCCAGCTTCATATACAATGAGCAGTTCTTC
CASFIYNEQFF
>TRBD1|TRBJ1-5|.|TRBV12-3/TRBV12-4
TGTGCCAGCAGTGCCCGACAGGGAGGGGGGGCACCCCAGCATTTT
CASSARQGGGAPQHF
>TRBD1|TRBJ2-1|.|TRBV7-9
TGTGCCAGCAGCCCCTCGACAGGGCTCGGCTCCTACAATGAGCAGTTCTTC
CASSPSTGLGSYNEQFF
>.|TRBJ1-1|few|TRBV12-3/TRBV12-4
TGTGCCAGCAGTTCCCAACGAACACAGAACACTGAAGCTTTCTTT
CASSSQRTQNTEAFF
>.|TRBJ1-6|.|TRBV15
TGTGCCACCAGCAGAGATAAGGCTATTCCACCACCCCTCCACTTT
CATSRDKAIPPPLHF
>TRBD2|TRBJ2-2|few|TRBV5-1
TGCGCCAGCAGCACCGGACTAGCGGGGAATACGAACACCGGGGAGCTGTTTTTT
CASSTGLAGNTNTGELFF
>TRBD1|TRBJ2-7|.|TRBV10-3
TGTGCCATCACCAGCGGGACAGGGGGCGAGCAGTACTTC
CAITSGTGGEQYF
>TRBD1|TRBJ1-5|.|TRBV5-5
TGTGCCAGCAGCACCCAGTGGACAGGGGATTTTCCCCAGCATTTT
CASSTQWTGDFPQHF
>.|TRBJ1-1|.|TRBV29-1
TGCAGCGCTGAGGGGGGGGAGAACACTGAAGCTTTCTTT
CSAEGGENTEAFF
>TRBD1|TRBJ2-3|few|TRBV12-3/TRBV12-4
TGTGCCAGCAGCCCTTCAGGGGGCAGGTCAGATACGCAGTATTTT
CASSPSGGRSDTQYF
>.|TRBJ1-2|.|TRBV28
TGTGCCAGCAGTTTCCAGTCGCCCCTTTGGAAATTTAGGGGCTACACCTTC
CASSFQSPLWKFRGYTF
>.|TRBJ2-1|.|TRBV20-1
TGCAGTGCTAGGGTGGTGCCTAGCGTTTCCTCCTACAATGAGCAGTTCTTC
CSARVVPSVSSYNEQFF
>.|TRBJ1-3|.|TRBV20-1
TGCAGTGCTGCCGGTGGGGTACTTGGAAACACCATATATTTT
CSAAGGVLGNTIYF